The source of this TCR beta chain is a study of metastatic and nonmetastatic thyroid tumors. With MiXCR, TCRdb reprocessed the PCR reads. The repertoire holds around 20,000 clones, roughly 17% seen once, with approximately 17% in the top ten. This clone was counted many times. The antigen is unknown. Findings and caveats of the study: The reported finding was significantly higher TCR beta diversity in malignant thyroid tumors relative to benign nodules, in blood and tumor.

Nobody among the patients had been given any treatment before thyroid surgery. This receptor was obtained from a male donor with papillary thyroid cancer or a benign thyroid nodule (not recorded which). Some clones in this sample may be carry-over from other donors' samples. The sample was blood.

CDR3 DNA: TGCAGTGCTAGGGCGACTAGAAAAAGCCTTAATGAGCAGTTCTTC. This gives the protein CSARATRKSLNEQFF. The chain combines TRBV20-1 with TRBJ2-1, with D possibly being TRBD2 (6 bases). The ends were cut back, 3 bases at V and 7 bases at J, with 19 bases in the middle. The CDR3 consists of 15 residues. CDR1 DFQATT and CDR2 SNEGSKA come from the germline V gene (reference sequence).